This TCR beta chain was sequenced in a study of T-cell reconstitution after alpha-beta-depleted transplantation in children. The ends were cut back, 2 bases at V and 1 base at J, with 10 bases in the middle. The CDR3 has 15 amino acids. CDR1 and CDR2 from the germline V gene are MNHEY and SVGAGI. TCRbeta library construction was performed incorporating unique molecular identifiers. One entry per CDR3 protein results from TCRdb running MiXCR on the PCR reads. The sample contains hundreds of thousands of distinct CDR3 sequences, about 12% of which appear only once. Whole-study findings and limits: Reports say that about two months after transplant, the alpha-beta T cells came out of several hundred graft clones that had expanded.

This clonotype was detected many times. The antigen is not known. The receptor was isolated from a girl aged 2 to 10 with congenital amegakaryocytic thrombocytopenia, due to receive a stem cell transplant. The sequences come from PBMCs, collected before TCRalphabeta/CD19-depleted stem cell transplant. This rearrangement joins TRBV6-5 to TRBJ2-3, with a tentative D call TRBD2 (6 bases). CDR3: CASSYGRLGTDTQYF. The CDR3 DNA reads as TGTGCCAGCAGTTACGGGAGGCTGGGCACAGATACGCAGTATTTT.